These 21 T cell receptor beta chains were all obtained from the same sample, sequenced in a study of cytomegalovirus exposure and HLA in healthy donors. Both 60 Vbeta primers and 13 Jbeta primers went into the PCR. TCRdb's table, derived via immunoSEQ multiplex PCR, lists solely in-frame clones and lacks some. This sample carries 110,000 or so clones, 8.5% to 9% of them seen once, and the ten largest clones take about 6%. Specimen: PBMCs. Source of these receptors: a woman aged 40 to 49 in good health and CMV-seropositive.

The genes are TRBV30 and TRBJ2-5; D remains unclear. The closer fit of TRBJ2-7 to the DNA end suggests the J call may be wrong. Germline values: CDR1 GTSNPN, CDR2 SVGIG (reference sequence). The CDR3 is 13 residues long. The CDR3, as DNA: TGTGCCTGGAGTGCCTACTCTTCCTACGAGCAGTACTTC. Translated, it gives CAWSAYSSYEQYF.

The chain is built from TRBV4-2 and TRBJ1-3; D may be TRBD1 (6 bases). The germline CDR1 and CDR2 sequences are LGHNA and YNFKEQ. The V gene lost 1 base and the J gene lost 1 base, with 14 bases spanning the gap. CDR3 length: 17 residues. This chain's CDR3 is CASSQGVRTGSGNTIYF. CDR3 nucleotide sequence: TGTGCCAGCAGCCAAGGTGTACGAACAGGGTCTGGAAACACCATATATTTT.

This chain uses TRBV6-1 with TRBJ2-7; 7 bases fit TRBD2. Germline V gene sequence: CDR1 MNHNS, CDR2 SASEGT. The CDR3 length is 15 residues. J lost 4 bases, V lost 4 bases, and 10 bases had no gene match. The CDR3 coding sequence is TGTGCCAGCAGTGGGAGGACTAGGGGCATATACGAGCAGTACTTC. Translated, it gives CASSGRTRGIYEQYF.

J is TRBJ1-3 and V is TRBV2, with TRBD1 matching 7 bases. The CDR3 is made up of 16 amino acids. Germline CDR1 reads SNHLY; CDR2 reads FYNNEI. The J segment lost 0 bases and the V segment lost 0 bases, leaving 2 bases of the junction unmatched. CDR3: CASSEAGTVSGNTIYF. The CDR3 coding sequence is TGTGCCAGCAGTGAAGCCGGGACAGTCTCTGGAAACACCATATATTTT. Filled out from reference TRBV2 and TRBJ1-3, the complete variable domain reads EPEVTQTPSHQVTQMGQEVILRCVPISNHLYFYWYRQILGQKVEFLVSFYNNEISEKSEIFDDQFSVERPDGSNFTLKIRSTKLEDSAMYFCASSEAGTVSGNTIYFGEGSWLTVV.

This clone was counted a few times. The chain employs TRBV11-1 and TRBJ2-7; D perhaps matches TRBD2 (7 bases). Trimming pared 2 bases from V and 0 bases from J, leaving 11 bases between. This CDR3 has 15 residues. Germline lookup yields CDR1 SGHAT and CDR2 FQDESV (reference sequence). The CDR3 bases are TGTGCCAGCAGCTTAAATCGGGGGGCCTCCTACGAGCAGTACTTC. Amino acids: CASSLNRGASYEQYF.

The chain is built from TRBV5-6 and TRBJ2-1; 10 nucleotides line up with TRBD2. V lost 1 base to trimming and J lost 4 bases; unmatched junction nucleotides: 5. This CDR3 spans 16 amino acids. Germline-derived CDR1 and CDR2 are SGHDT and YYEEEE. The CDR3 sequence: CASSLMGTSAYNEQFF. The CDR3 DNA sequence: TGTGCCAGCAGCTTGATGGGGACTAGCGCTTACAATGAGCAGTTCTTC.

There are a few counts of this clone. This chain uses TRBV5-1 with TRBJ1-2; 8 nucleotides match TRBD1. The CDR3 totals 14 residues. CDR1 is SGHRS, CDR2 YFSETQ, per germline. V gave up 4 bases and J gave up 4 bases; unmatched junction bases: 6. The DNA for the CDR3 is TGCGCCAGCAGCGAAGGACAGGGAATCTATGGCTACACCTTC. The encoded protein is CASSEGQGIYGYTF.

The genes are TRBV29-1 and TRBJ2-1, with a weak D call TRBD1 (5 bases). Germline loops: CDR1 SQVTM, CDR2 ANQGSEA. Deletions cut 5 bases from V and 2 bases from J, with 16 bases between. The CDR3 is 15 residues long. The CDR3, as DNA: TGCAGCGTTCGATTGGGGCAGGGAACCTACAATGAGCAGTTCTTC. It codes for CSVRLGQGTYNEQFF.

This sequence joins TRBV15 and TRBJ1-1; the D gene is possibly TRBD1 (6 bases). The V gene's germline CDR1 is LNHNV and CDR2 YYDKDF (reference sequence). The V end was cut by 1 base, the J end by 2 bases, with 8 bases between. The CDR3 runs to 14 residues. The CDR3 loop is CATSRGQDNTEAFF. As DNA, the CDR3 is TGTGCCACCAGCAGAGGACAGGACAACACTGAAGCTTTCTTT.

The table lists this clone with a few counts. The chain combines TRBV2 with TRBJ1-6; 8 bases are a match to TRBD1. This CDR3 comprises 16 residues. The ends lost 3 bases at V and 4 bases at J; junction bases unmatched: 5. The germline gives CDR1 SNHLY, CDR2 FYNNEI. The CDR3 DNA is TGTGCCAGCAGTGACGGACAGGGAAGATATAATTCACCCCTCCACTTT. Amino acids: CASSDGQGRYNSPLHF.

The CDR3 DNA sequence: TGTGCCAGCAGTGAACGGAGTTTTTCCTCCTATAGCAATCAGCCCCAGCATTTT. It encodes CASSERSFSSYSNQPQHF. The rearrangement links TRBV6-1 to TRBJ1-5; no definite D call. The CDR3 is 18 residues long. Germline CDR1 reads MNHNS; CDR2 reads SASEGT. The ends were cut back, 2 bases at V and 0 bases at J, with 17 bases in the middle.

This clone was counted only a few times. The V call is TRBV10-3, the J call TRBJ2-2; 11 bases align to TRBD2. The junction had 2 bases not matched to a gene; V was cut back by 0 bases and J by 2 bases. The CDR3 has 17 amino acids. The V gene's germline CDR1 is ENHRY and CDR2 SYGVKD. CDR3 nucleotides: TGTGCCATCAGTGAGTCGACTAGCGGGGATAACACCGGGGAGCTGTTTTTT. It codes for CAISESTSGDNTGELFF.

This clone occurred a few times. This chain connects TRBV28 to TRBJ1-4, with 7 positions matching TRBD1. There are 14 residues in the CDR3. The V segment lost 6 bases and the J segment 2 bases; nucleotides outside the gene matches: 3. The V gene's germline CDR1 is MDHEN and CDR2 SYDVKM. The CDR3 nucleotides read TGTGCCAGCAGATCAGGGGGGACTAATGAAAAACTGTTTTTT. Protein: CASRSGGTNEKLFF. Together with reference TRBV28 and TRBJ1-4, the CDR3 gives the full variable domain: DVKVTQSSRYLVKRTGEKVFLECVQDMDHENMFWYRQDPGLGLRLIYFSYDVKMKEKGDIPEGYSVSREKKERFSLILESASTNQTSMYLCASRSGGTNEKLFFGSGTQLSVL.

This clone was counted only a few times. The rearrangement uses TRBV5-6 and TRBJ1-1; D is unclear. The CDR3 contains 14 residues. Looked up from germline, CDR1 is SGHDT and CDR2 is YYEEEE. The V gene lost 4 bases and the J gene lost 4 bases, with 14 bases spanning the gap. The CDR3 region is CASSLLVSVTEAFF. The DNA of the CDR3 is TGTGCCAGCAGCCTACTCGTATCGGTCACTGAAGCTTTCTTT.

The V call is TRBV11-3, the J call TRBJ2-3; 7 nucleotides match TRBD2. With V trimmed by 1 base and J by 1 base, 2 bases remained unmatched. Germline CDR1 SGHNT, CDR2 YENEEA. The CDR3 is 15 residues long. Here the CDR3 reads CASSLGGGGTDTQYF. The DNA for the CDR3 is TGTGCCAGCAGCTTAGGGGGGGGTGGCACAGATACGCAGTATTTT.

This clone was picked up a small number of times. The chain couples TRBV5-6 to TRBJ2-1; D gene ambiguous. The CDR3 is 12 residues long. V was cut by 0 bases and J by 6 bases, with 4 bases left in between. The V gene's germline CDR1 is SGHDT and CDR2 YYEEEE. The CDR3 is CASSLVLNEQFF. For the CDR3, the DNA is TGTGCCAGCAGCTTGGTACTCAATGAGCAGTTCTTC.

This clone was counted between two and nine times. The chain has TRBV6-5 and TRBJ2-7; 8 bases are shared with TRBD1. Per the germline V gene, CDR1 is MNHEY and CDR2 is SVGAGI. V was pared by 6 bases and J by 6 bases, with 4 bases of the junction left unmatched. This CDR3 is 12 amino acids long. CDR3 in DNA: TGTGCCAGCAGGGATACAGGGGGCGAGCAGTACTTC. Translation gives CASRDTGGEQYF.

This clone appeared a few times. The CDR3 bases are TGTGCCAGCAGCCAAAACGGACTCTACGAGCAGTACGTC. Amino acid sequence: CASSQNGLYEQYV. The rearrangement joins TRBV4-2 to TRBJ2-7; D is possibly TRBD2 (5 bases). Trimming stripped 2 bases from V and 3 bases from J, with 8 bases between. The germline gives CDR1 LGHNA, CDR2 YNFKEQ. This CDR3 region has 13 residues.

The rearrangement uses TRBV28 and TRBJ2-3; possibly TRBD2 for D (7 bases). Trimming pared 6 bases from V and 4 bases from J, leaving 17 bases between. The CDR3 length is 15 residues. The germline gives CDR1 MDHEN, CDR2 SYDVKM. CDR3 region: CASRPGGLAADTQYF. CDR3 DNA sequence: TGTGCCAGCAGACCTGGGGGGCTAGCGGCAGATACGCAGTATTTT.

This clone was observed a handful of times. V and J are TRBV10-1 and TRBJ2-3; TRBD2 agrees at 13 bases. V shed 1 base, J shed 6 bases, and the junction held 10 bases outside the gene matches. This CDR3 spans 18 amino acids. Germline CDR1 reads WNHNN; CDR2 reads SYGVQD (reference sequence). The CDR3 sequence: CASSEFGLAGAGLDTQYF. The CDR3 nucleotides read TGCGCCAGCAGTGAGTTCGGACTAGCGGGGGCCGGTTTGGATACGCAGTATTTT.

This clone was detected a few times. CDR3 nucleotides: TGTGCCATCAGTGGGGCTAGCGAGAAGGCCTACAATGAGCAGTTCTTC. Translation gives CAISGASEKAYNEQFF. The genes are TRBV10-3 and TRBJ2-1; D might be TRBD2 (6 bases). The CDR3 spans 16 residues. V was cut by 4 bases and J by 2 bases, with 15 bases left in between. Germline loops: CDR1 ENHRY, CDR2 SYGVKD.